Here is one T cell receptor (beta chain) with its context. This sample is part of a study of shared clonotypes between healthy human individuals. Study details: The cohort comprised a couple of women and a few men. Their ages spanned 18 to 49 years. Three plates were used per donor for CD4 naive, three for CD4 memory, two for CD8 naive and one for CD8 memory.

There were no recent acute infections or vaccinations among the donors, who were healthy HIV-negative adults. TCRdb keeps only in-frame clones here, not all; method: immunoSEQ multiplex PCR. The sample shows roughly 2.2 million clones, 93% of them seen only once. This receptor was taken from a young man in good health. Some clones in this sample may be carry-over from other donors' samples. Material: naive CD4+ T cells from PBMCs. Subset here: CD45RA+ positively selected.

This chain's CDR3 is CASSLSGENIQYF. DNA of the CDR3: TGTGCCAGCAGTTTATCAGGGGAAAACATTCAGTACTTC. The chain has TRBV28 and TRBJ2-4; possible D gene TRBD1, 6 bases. The CDR3 consists of 13 residues. Germline V gives CDR1 MDHEN, CDR2 SYDVKM. V shed 1 base and J shed 5 bases, with 6 bases lying between them.